The present TCR beta chain was sequenced within a study of blood T cell repertoires in COVID-19. TCRdb's copy holds only in-frame clones and misses some; the assay was immunoSEQ multiplex PCR. This sample has 70,000 to 95,000 clones, with about 91% found just once. The CDR3 is 15 amino acids. J gave up 6 bases and V 1 base, and 1 base lay outside the gene matches. Germline V gene sequence: CDR1 LGHDT, CDR2 YNNKEL (reference sequence). Sequenced input: peripheral blood. The origin of this receptor is an older woman with acute or convalescent COVID-19. V usage is TRBV3-1 (or the pseudogene TRBV3-2) and J usage is TRBJ1-6, with TRBD1 matching over 9 bases. CDR3 nucleotides: TGTGCCAGCAGCCAAGGGGGACAGGGTAATTCACCCCTCCACTTT. Encoded protein: CASSQGGQGNSPLHF.